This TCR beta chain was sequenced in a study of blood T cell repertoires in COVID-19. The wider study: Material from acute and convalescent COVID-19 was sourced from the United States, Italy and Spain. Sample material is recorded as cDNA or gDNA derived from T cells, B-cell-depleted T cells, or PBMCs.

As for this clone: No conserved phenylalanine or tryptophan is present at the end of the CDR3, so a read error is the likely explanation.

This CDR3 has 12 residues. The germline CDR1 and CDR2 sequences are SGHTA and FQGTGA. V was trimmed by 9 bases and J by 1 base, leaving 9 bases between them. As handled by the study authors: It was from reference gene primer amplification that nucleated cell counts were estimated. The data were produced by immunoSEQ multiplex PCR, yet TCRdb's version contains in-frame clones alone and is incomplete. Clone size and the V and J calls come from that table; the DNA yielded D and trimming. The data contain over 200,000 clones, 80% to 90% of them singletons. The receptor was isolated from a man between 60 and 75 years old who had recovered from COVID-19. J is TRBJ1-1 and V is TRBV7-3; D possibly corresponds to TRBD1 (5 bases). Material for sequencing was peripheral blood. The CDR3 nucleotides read TGTGCCAGTTCAGGGAGGAACACTGAAGCTTTCCTT. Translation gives CASSGRNTEAFL.